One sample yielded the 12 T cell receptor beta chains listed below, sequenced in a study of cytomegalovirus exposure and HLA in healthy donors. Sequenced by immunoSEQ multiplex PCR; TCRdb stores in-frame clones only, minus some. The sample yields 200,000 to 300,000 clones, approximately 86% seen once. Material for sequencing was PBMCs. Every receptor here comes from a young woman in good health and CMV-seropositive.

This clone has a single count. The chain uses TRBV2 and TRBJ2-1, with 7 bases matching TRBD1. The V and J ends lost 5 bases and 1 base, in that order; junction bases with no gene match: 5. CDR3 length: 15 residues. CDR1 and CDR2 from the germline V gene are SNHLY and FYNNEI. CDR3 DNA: TGTGCCAGCAGTAGACAGGGAAGTTCCTACAATGAGCAGTTCTTC. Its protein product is CASSRQGSSYNEQFF.

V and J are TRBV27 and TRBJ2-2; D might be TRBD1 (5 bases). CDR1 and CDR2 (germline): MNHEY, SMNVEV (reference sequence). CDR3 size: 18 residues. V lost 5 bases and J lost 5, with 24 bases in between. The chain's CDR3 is CASSPMGPSLGPTGELFF. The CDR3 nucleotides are TGTGCCAGCAGTCCGATGGGGCCCTCTCTCGGGCCGACCGGGGAGCTGTTTTTT.

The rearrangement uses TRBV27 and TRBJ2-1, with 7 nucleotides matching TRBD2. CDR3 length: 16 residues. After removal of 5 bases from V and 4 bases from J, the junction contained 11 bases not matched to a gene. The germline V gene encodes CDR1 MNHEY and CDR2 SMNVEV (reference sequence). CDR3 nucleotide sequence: TGTGCCAGCAGTCCACTCGGGGGGAGCCTATACAATGAGCAGTTCTTC. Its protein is CASSPLGGSLYNEQFF.

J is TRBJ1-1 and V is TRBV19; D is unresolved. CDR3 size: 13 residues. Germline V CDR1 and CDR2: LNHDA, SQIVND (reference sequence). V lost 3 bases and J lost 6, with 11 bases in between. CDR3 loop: CASSMSQIAEAFF. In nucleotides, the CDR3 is TGTGCCAGTAGTATGAGCCAAATCGCTGAAGCTTTCTTT.

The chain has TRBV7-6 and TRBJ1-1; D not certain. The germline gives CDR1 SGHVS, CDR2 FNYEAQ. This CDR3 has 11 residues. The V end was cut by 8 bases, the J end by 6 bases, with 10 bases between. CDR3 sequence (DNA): TGTGCCAGCGGAGCCCTGGCTGAAGCTTTCTTT. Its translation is CASGALAEAFF.

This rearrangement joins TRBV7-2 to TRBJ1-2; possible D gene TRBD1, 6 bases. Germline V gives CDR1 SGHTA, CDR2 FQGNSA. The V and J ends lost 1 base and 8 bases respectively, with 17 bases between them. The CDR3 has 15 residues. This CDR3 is CASSLVPGGDWGYTF. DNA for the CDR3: TGTGCCAGCAGCTTAGTGCCTGGGGGCGATTGGGGCTACACCTTC.

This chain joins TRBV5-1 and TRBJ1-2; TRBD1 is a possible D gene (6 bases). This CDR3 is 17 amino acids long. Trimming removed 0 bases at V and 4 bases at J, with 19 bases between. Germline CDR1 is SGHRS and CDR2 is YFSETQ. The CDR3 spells CASSLAGVTQVLYGYTF. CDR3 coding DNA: TGCGCCAGCAGCTTGGCAGGGGTTACCCAGGTGCTCTATGGCTACACCTTC.

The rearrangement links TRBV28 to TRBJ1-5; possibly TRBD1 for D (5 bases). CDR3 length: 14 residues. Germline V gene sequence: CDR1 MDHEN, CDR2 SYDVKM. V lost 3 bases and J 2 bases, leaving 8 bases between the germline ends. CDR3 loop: CASSFAGGNQPQHF. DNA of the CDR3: TGTGCCAGCAGTTTCGCGGGGGGCAATCAGCCCCAGCATTTT.

CDR3 region: CATSTTGYITGSGANVLTF. The CDR3 coding sequence is TGTGCCACCAGCACAACAGGGTACATTACTGGTTCTGGGGCCAACGTCCTGACTTTC. The gene calls are TRBV27 and TRBJ2-6; a possible D gene is TRBD1 (6 bases). The CDR3 loop spans 19 amino acids. The germline V gene encodes CDR1 MNHEY and CDR2 SMNVEV (reference sequence). V was cut by 10 bases and J by 1 base, with 26 bases left in between.

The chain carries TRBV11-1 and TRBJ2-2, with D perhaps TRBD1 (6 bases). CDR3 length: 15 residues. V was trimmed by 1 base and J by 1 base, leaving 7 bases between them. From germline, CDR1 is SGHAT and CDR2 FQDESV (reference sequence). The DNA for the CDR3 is TGTGCCAGCAGCTTAGGGACAGTGAACACCGGGGAGCTGTTTTTT. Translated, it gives CASSLGTVNTGELFF.

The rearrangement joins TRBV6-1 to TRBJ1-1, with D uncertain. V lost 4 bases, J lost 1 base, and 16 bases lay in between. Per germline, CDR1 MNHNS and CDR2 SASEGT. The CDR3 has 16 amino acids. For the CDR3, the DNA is TGTGCCAGCAGTGTTTGGGTAAGGCGGGGGAACACTGAAGCTTTCTTT. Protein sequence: CASSVWVRRGNTEAFF.

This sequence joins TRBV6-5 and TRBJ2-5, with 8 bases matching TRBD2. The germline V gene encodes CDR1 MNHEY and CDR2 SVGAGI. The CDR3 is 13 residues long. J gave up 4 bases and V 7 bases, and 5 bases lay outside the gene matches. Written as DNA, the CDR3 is TGTGCCAGCACCCGAGCGGGAGCAGAGACCCAGTACTTC. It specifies CASTRAGAETQYF.